Listed here are 32 T cell receptor beta chains from one sample, sequenced in a study of CD8 T cells in ankylosing spondylitis. TCRdb re-called the 5' RACE reads through MiXCR, storing one row per CDR3 protein. The sample shows 150,000 to 200,000 distinct CDR3 sequences, about 9.9% of them seen only once. Sequencing used blood, either unsorted or a sorted T cell fraction (not recorded which). The receptors stem from a male donor with ankylosing spondylitis or in good health (not recorded which).

This clonotype has at least ten counts. The CDR3 region has the DNA TGTGCCAGCAGGGAAACTAGCGGGATAGCCAAAAACATTCAGTACTTC. Its translation is CASRETSGIAKNIQYF. The gene calls are TRBV12-3 or TRBV12-4 and TRBJ2-4; 10 bases align to TRBD2. The CDR3 sequence is 16 residues long. V was clipped by 6 bases and J by 0 bases; unmatched bases: 5.

In regard to this clonotype: The junction departs from germline at one end; a sequencing error may be responsible. The chain uses TRBV7-9 and TRBJ2-7, with 7 bases aligning to TRBD1. The germline gives CDR1 SEHNR, CDR2 FQNEAQ (reference sequence). This CDR3 contains 15 residues. The CDR3 protein is CSSSFTGALGYEQYF. The DNA of the CDR3 is TGTTCCAGCAGCTTTACAGGGGCCCTTGGCTACGAGCAGTACTTC.

This clonotype was observed many times. This rearrangement joins TRBV5-1 to TRBJ1-2; D not certain. V was pared by 4 bases and J by 2 bases, with 9 bases between. The CDR3 is 13 amino acids. Looked up from germline, CDR1 is SGHRS and CDR2 is YFSETQ. DNA of the CDR3: TGCGCCAGCAGCCAGAGACCGAACTATGGCTACACCTTC. Amino acid sequence: CASSQRPNYGYTF.

Ten or more counts support this clonotype. V and J are TRBV5-4 and TRBJ2-2; D perhaps matches TRBD2 (5 bases). Germline CDR1 is SGHNT and CDR2 is YYREEE (reference sequence). The germline V and J ends were trimmed by 3 bases and 3 bases, with 12 bases remaining between them. This CDR3 is 15 amino acids long. Here the CDR3 reads CASSWRLRDTGELFF. In DNA, the CDR3 is TGTGCCAGCAGCTGGCGACTGAGGGACACCGGGGAGCTGTTTTTT.

This clonotype was seen at least ten times. This chain uses TRBV25-1 with TRBJ2-1; 8 positions agree with TRBD2. The CDR3 extends over 19 amino acids. Trimming cost V 1 base and J 2 bases; bases outside gene matches: 13. Germline V gene sequence: CDR1 MGHDK, CDR2 SYGVNS. Here the CDR3 DNA reads TGTGCCAGCAGTGAATTAGTCCCTAGGAGCGGGAGCACCTACAATGAGCAGTTCTTC. This sequence encodes CASSELVPRSGSTYNEQFF.

This clonotype was observed many times. The CDR3 protein is CASRDMGGPSYEQYF. The CDR3 region has the DNA TGCGCCAGCAGGGACATGGGGGGGCCGAGCTACGAGCAGTACTTC. The chain uses TRBV10-2 and TRBJ2-7, with D possibly matching TRBD2 (7 bases). CDR3 size: 15 residues. CDR1 is WSHSY and CDR2 is SAAADI in the germline V gene. Between the trimmed V and J ends, which lost 6 bases and 3 bases, there was a span of 18 bases.

This clonotype has a count of ten or more. The rearrangement uses TRBV5-1 and TRBJ2-1; D is ambiguous. This CDR3 region has 15 residues. Germline V gives CDR1 SGHRS, CDR2 YFSETQ. Trimming shortened V by 0 bases and J by 0 bases, and 7 bases separated the two germline ends. The CDR3 region has the DNA TGCGCCAGCAGCTTGGACAGTACCTCCTACAATGAGCAGTTCTTC. Translation: CASSLDSTSYNEQFF. The entire variable domain, with the rest obtained from reference TRBV5-1 and TRBJ2-1, is as follows: KAGVTQTPRYLIKTRGQQVTLSCSPISGHRSVSWYQQTPGQGLQFLFEYFSETQRNKGNFPGRFSGRQFSNSRSEMNVSTLELGDSALYLCASSLDSTSYNEQFFGPGTRLTVL.

This clonotype was detected ten times or more. This sequence joins TRBV7-2 and TRBJ2-1, with TRBD2 as a possible D gene (5 bases). The length of the CDR3 is 14 residues. CDR1 SGHTA and CDR2 FQGNSA come from the germline V gene. Trimming took off 5 bases at V and 4 bases at J, with 12 bases between the two ends. The chain's CDR3 is CASSPYRGYNEQFF. The CDR3 DNA follows: TGTGCCAGCAGCCCCTATCGGGGTTACAATGAGCAGTTCTTC. The entire variable domain, with the rest obtained from reference TRBV7-2 and TRBJ2-1, is as follows: GAGVSQSPSNKVTEKGKDVELRCDPISGHTALYWYRQSLGQGLEFLIYFQGNSAPDKSGLPSDRFSAERTGGSVSTLTIQRTQQEDSAVYLCASSPYRGYNEQFFGPGTRLTVL.

This clonotype showed up many times. The chain couples TRBV29-1 to TRBJ2-7; 8 bases line up with TRBD2. V dropped 7 bases and J dropped 2; count of bases not matched to a gene: 19. Germline CDR1 is SQVTM and CDR2 is ANQGSEA. This CDR3 spans 17 amino acids. CDR3 loop: CSAHCSLAVEPPYEQYF. The CDR3 nucleotides are TGCAGCGCCCACTGTTCACTAGCGGTGGAGCCCCCCTACGAGCAGTACTTC.

This clonotype has only a few counts. J is TRBJ1-5 and V is TRBV28; D might be TRBD1 (5 bases). Germline V gene data show CDR1 as MDHEN and CDR2 as SYDVKM. This CDR3 has 15 amino acids. V dropped 3 bases and J dropped 2 bases, with 11 bases sitting between them. CDR3 sequence reads: CASSFAGGRNQPQHF. For the CDR3, the DNA is TGTGCCAGCAGTTTCGCGGGGGGACGCAATCAGCCCCAGCATTTT.

This clonotype has at least ten counts. The genes are TRBV2 and TRBJ2-1; tentative D call: TRBD2 (6 bases). V lost 4 bases and J lost 8, with 12 bases in between. This CDR3 is built from 13 residues. Germline lookup yields CDR1 SNHLY and CDR2 FYNNEI. The CDR3 DNA follows: TGTGCCAGCAGTGGGGACTGGGGGGATGAGCAGTTCTTC. Its protein is CASSGDWGDEQFF.

This clonotype showed up many times. V and J are TRBV9 and TRBJ1-1, with D hard to call. Germline CDR1 reads SGDLS; CDR2 reads YYNGEE. The germline V and J ends were trimmed by 2 bases and 4 bases, with 12 bases remaining between them. The CDR3 is 14 amino acids. The CDR3 region is CASSVRDRGTEAFF. DNA of the CDR3: TGTGCCAGCAGCGTTAGGGATCGGGGCACTGAAGCTTTCTTT.

This chain uses TRBV7-2 with TRBJ2-2, with 7 nucleotides matching TRBD1. The CDR3 spans 12 residues. The V gene end was trimmed by 5 bases and the J gene end by 8 bases; junction bases not matched to a gene: 2. Looked up from germline, CDR1 is SGHTA and CDR2 is FQGNSA. CDR3 nucleotide sequence: TGTGCCAGCAGCAACAGGGGTGGGGAGCTGTTTTTT. The encoded protein is CASSNRGGELFF.

Many counts were recorded for this clonotype. The chain joins TRBV14 to TRBJ1-2; no reliable D call. The germline gives CDR1 SGHDN, CDR2 FVKESK. Between the trimmed V and J ends, which lost 0 bases and 4 bases, there was a span of 18 bases. The CDR3 totals 17 residues. The DNA of the CDR3 is TGTGCCAGCAGCCAAGATTCTGATACAGCCGCTTTCTATGGCTACACCTTC. It encodes CASSQDSDTAAFYGYTF.

J is TRBJ1-6 and V is TRBV12-3 or TRBV12-4, with a weak D call TRBD1 (5 bases). Trimming stripped 6 bases from V and 16 bases from J, with 22 bases between. This CDR3 contains 14 residues. CDR3 region: CASRNPGKGMTLHF. The CDR3 region has the DNA TGTGCCAGCAGGAATCCAGGGAAGGGTATGACACTCCACTTT.

Worth noting for this clonotype: This sequence may be a read error, since a much larger clone differs from it by one base. This chain joins TRBV14 and TRBJ1-1; D possibly corresponds to TRBD1 (5 bases). Germline assignment: CDR1 SGHDN and CDR2 FVKESK. The CDR3 length is 14 residues. The chain's CDR3 is CVSSQARQGTEAFF. The DNA of the CDR3 is TGTGTCAGCAGCCAAGCCAGGCAGGGCACTGAAGCTTTCTTT.

This clonotype showed up just a few times. The chain uses TRBV29-1 and TRBJ2-3, with D possibly being TRBD1 or TRBD2 (5 bases each). CDR1 is SQVTM, CDR2 ANQGSEA, per germline. V was cut by 3 bases and J by 2 bases, with 18 bases left in between. This CDR3 contains 16 residues. CDR3 sequence reads: CSVDGLRGPTTDTQYF. Written as DNA, the CDR3 is TGCAGCGTTGATGGTCTTAGGGGACCCACCACAGATACGCAGTATTTT.

This clonotype was recorded at least ten times. This chain joins TRBV28 and TRBJ1-5, with TRBD1 as a possible D gene (6 bases). V lost 5 bases to trimming and J lost 1 base, with 12 bases between them. This CDR3 contains 15 residues. Per germline, CDR1 MDHEN and CDR2 SYDVKM. The CDR3 region has the DNA TGTGCCAGCAGTAGAAACAGGGTCAGCAATCAGCCCCAGCATTTT. Protein sequence: CASSRNRVSNQPQHF.

This clonotype was detected ten times or more. CDR3 DNA sequence: TGTGCCAGCAGCCACGATGCACAGGTACTATCCTACGAGCAGTACTTC. Its protein is CASSHDAQVLSYEQYF. The chain joins TRBV3-1 to TRBJ2-7, with D possibly matching TRBD1 (5 bases). Trimming cost V 3 bases and J 1 base, with 16 bases left between them. Germline CDR1 is LGHDT and CDR2 is YNNKEL (reference sequence). The CDR3 has 16 residues.

This clonotype has more than one count but fewer than ten. This chain's CDR3 is CASSQDAVGRGQKPQHF. The CDR3 nucleotides are TGCGCCAGCAGCCAAGATGCGGTTGGCAGGGGGCAAAAGCCCCAGCATTTT. The chain employs TRBV4-3 and TRBJ1-5, with 8 bases that match TRBD1. The length of the CDR3 is 17 residues. Germline-derived CDR1 and CDR2 are LGHNA and YSLEER. Losses at the gene ends were 0 bases for V and 8 bases for J; bases not matched to a gene: 12.

At least ten counts were recorded for this clonotype. The V call is TRBV7-8, the J call TRBJ2-7; TRBD1 aligns across 10 bases. V shed 3 bases and J 5 bases; nucleotides not matched to a gene: 7. In germline, CDR1 is SGHVS, CDR2 FQNEAQ. The CDR3 covers 15 residues. CDR3 sequence reads: CASSFDRGRGDEQYF. In DNA, the CDR3 is TGTGCCAGCAGCTTCGACAGGGGGCGCGGGGACGAGCAGTACTTC.

This clonotype has only a few counts. The chain carries TRBV7-2 and TRBJ1-2; the D is unclear. This CDR3 has 13 residues. The germline gives CDR1 SGHTA, CDR2 FQGNSA. V was shortened by 1 base and J by 6 bases, with 9 bases between the two germline ends. In nucleotides, the CDR3 is TGTGCCAGCAGCTTAGGGTCAACAAATGGCTACACCTTC. Protein: CASSLGSTNGYTF.

The chain has TRBV6-1 and TRBJ2-3; the D is unclear. V lost 3 bases and J lost 2, with 18 bases in between. Germline-derived CDR1 and CDR2 are MNHNS and SASEGT. The CDR3 is 17 residues long. CDR3: CASSEAITLPTTDTQYF. CDR3 nucleotide sequence: TGTGCCAGCAGTGAGGCTATTACTCTGCCGACCACAGATACGCAGTATTTT.

This clonotype was counted ten times or more. The chain uses TRBV4-1 and TRBJ2-1; 13 bases agree with TRBD2. CDR1 MGHRA and CDR2 YSYEKL come from the germline V gene. The CDR3 runs to 16 residues. V was pared by 0 bases and J by 8 bases, with 4 bases of the junction left unmatched. The CDR3, as DNA: TGCGCCAGCAGCCAAGATAGGACTAGCGGGAGACATGAGCAGTTCTTC. This encodes CASSQDRTSGRHEQFF.

This clonotype has ten or more counts. The genes are TRBV15 and TRBJ1-5; D is ambiguous. CDR1 LNHNV and CDR2 YYDKDF come from the germline V gene (reference sequence). The CDR3 is 15 amino acids. V was trimmed by 5 bases and J by 0 bases, leaving 11 bases between them. CDR3 sequence (DNA): TGTGCCACCAGCCCTCAGAGAAATAGCAATCAGCCCCAGCATTTT. Translated, it gives CATSPQRNSNQPQHF.

V is TRBV18 and J is TRBJ2-5; tentative D call: TRBD2 (5 bases). The CDR3 is 14 amino acids. Trimming removed 3 bases from V and 3 bases from J, with 11 bases in between. Germline values: CDR1 KGHSH, CDR2 LQKENI. Written as DNA, the CDR3 is TGTGCCAGCTCACCCAGGTCCGGGGAAGAGACCCAGTACTTC. This translates into CASSPRSGEETQYF.

The chain uses TRBV29-1 and TRBJ2-2; tentative D call: TRBD2 (6 bases). The germline CDR1 and CDR2 sequences are SQVTM and ANQGSEA. The CDR3 runs to 15 residues. The CDR3 DNA reads TGCACTTGCCGGGACTCCCAATTGGTCACCGGGGAGCTGTTTTTT. Translating gives CTCRDSQLVTGELFF.

This clonotype was seen a few times. The V and J genes are TRBV7-9 and TRBJ2-1; 9 bases agree with TRBD2. Trimming removed 2 bases from V and 5 bases from J; junction bases left unmatched: 1. The CDR3 has 14 residues. CDR1 SEHNR and CDR2 FQNEAQ come from the germline V gene (reference sequence). The CDR3 sequence: CASSLRLADNEQFF. The CDR3 DNA reads as TGTGCCAGCAGCTTAAGACTAGCGGACAATGAGCAGTTCTTC. The full variable domain, completed using reference TRBV7-9 and TRBJ2-1, is DTGVSQNPRHKITKRGQNVTFRCDPISEHNRLYWYRQTLGQGPEFLTYFQNEAQLEKSRLLSDRFSAERPKGSFSTLEIQRTEQGDSAMYLCASSLRLADNEQFFGPGTRLTVL.

This clonotype showed up many times. The gene calls are TRBV7-6 and TRBJ1-1; 10 bases fit TRBD1. V was pared by 2 bases and J by 0 bases, with 12 bases of the junction left unmatched. This CDR3 is 19 amino acids long. CDR1 and CDR2 (germline): SGHVS, FNYEAQ. CDR3 residues: CASSLRGQGEVYMNTEAFF. CDR3 nucleotides: TGTGCCAGCAGCTTACGTGGACAGGGGGAAGTATACATGAACACTGAAGCTTTCTTT.

In its sample, this clonotype was seen a few times. The chain is built from TRBV24-1 and TRBJ2-3; 10 bases are a match to TRBD2. Germline trimming cut 3 bases from V and 2 bases from J; bases unmatched to any gene: 10. Germline V gives CDR1 KGHDR, CDR2 SFDVKD. The CDR3 contains 18 residues. The CDR3 DNA follows: TGTGCCACCAGTGATGAAGGCACTAGCGGGGATATCACAGATACGCAGTATTTT. Residues: CATSDEGTSGDITDTQYF.

This clonotype was seen repeatedly, ten times or more. V gene TRBV11-2 combines with J gene TRBJ1-5, with a weak D call TRBD1 (5 bases). The V gene lost 0 bases and the J gene lost 2 bases, with 8 bases spanning the gap. This CDR3 is built from 15 residues. CDR1 SGHAT and CDR2 FQNNGV come from the germline V gene. CDR3 in amino acids: CASSLDRGGNQPQHF. As DNA, the CDR3 is TGTGCCAGCAGCTTAGATAGGGGCGGCAATCAGCCCCAGCATTTT.

The chain combines TRBV5-4 with TRBJ2-3, with D possibly TRBD2 on 5 matching bases. V gave up 0 bases and J gave up 0 bases, with 8 bases separating them. Germline V CDR1 and CDR2: SGHNT, YYREEE (reference sequence). The CDR3 totals 15 residues. CDR3 bases: TGTGCCAGCAGCTTGGACAGCGGTAGCACAGATACGCAGTATTTT. Residues: CASSLDSGSTDTQYF.